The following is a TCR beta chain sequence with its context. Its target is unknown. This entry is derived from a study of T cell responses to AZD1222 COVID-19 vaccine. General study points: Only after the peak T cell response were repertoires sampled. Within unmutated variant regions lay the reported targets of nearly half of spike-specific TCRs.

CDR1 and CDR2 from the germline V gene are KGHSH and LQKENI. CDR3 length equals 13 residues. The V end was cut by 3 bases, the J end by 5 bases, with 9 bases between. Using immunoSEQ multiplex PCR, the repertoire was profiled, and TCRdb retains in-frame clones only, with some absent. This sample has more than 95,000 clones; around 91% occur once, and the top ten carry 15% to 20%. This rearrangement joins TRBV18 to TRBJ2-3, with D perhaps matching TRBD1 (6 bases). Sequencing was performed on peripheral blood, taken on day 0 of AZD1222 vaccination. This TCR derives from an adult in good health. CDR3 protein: CASSPPTGDTQYF. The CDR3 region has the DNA TGTGCCAGCTCACCCCCGACAGGAGATACGCAGTATTTT. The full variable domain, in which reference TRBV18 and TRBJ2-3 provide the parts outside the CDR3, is NAGVMQNPRHLVRRRGQEARLRCSPMKGHSHVYWYRQLPEEGLKFMVYLQKENIIDESGMPKERFSAEFPKEGPSILRIQQVVRGDSAAYFCASSPPTGDTQYFGPGTRLTVL.